The 21 T cell receptor beta chains in this list originate from one sample, sequenced in a study of beta chain features in type 1 diabetes. What was sequenced were expressed TCRB transcripts, since all of the isolated RNA had been reverse transcribed. TCRdb keeps only in-frame clones here, not all; method: immunoSEQ multiplex PCR. The sample comprises 900,000 or so clones, around a sixth of which are singletons, and 0.02% to 0.03% rests with the top ten. The sample was naive CD4+ T cells from blood. The receptors were gathered from a woman aged 18-29 years in good health.

This clone showed up just a few times. This sample includes further DNA sequences coding for the same CDR3. The rearrangement joins TRBV20-1 to TRBJ2-2; D unclear. V gave up 3 bases and J gave up 7 bases, with 6 bases separating them. Looked up from germline, CDR1 is DFQATT and CDR2 is SNEGSKA (reference sequence). This CDR3 has 11 residues. CDR3 amino acids: CSARGSGELFF. In DNA form, the CDR3 reads TGCAGTGCTAGGGGAAGCGGGGAGCTGTTTTTT.

This clone was recorded a few times. The DNA of the CDR3 is TGTGCCAGCAGTGATTTTCTGGGACGGGAAACAGGCAATGAGCAGTTCTTC. Encoded protein: CASSDFLGRETGNEQFF. The chain links TRBV25-1 to TRBJ2-1; D may correspond to TRBD1 or TRBD2 (5 bases each). CDR1 is MGHDK and CDR2 is SYGVNS in the germline V gene. Trimming pared 3 bases from V and 6 bases from J, leaving 21 bases between. This CDR3 contains 17 residues.

The CDR3 DNA is TGTGCCAGCAGCTTAGGGGACTCCGCCACAGATACGCAGTATTTT. Translating it yields CASSLGDSATDTQYF. The rearrangement uses TRBV11-3 and TRBJ2-3; D may be TRBD2 (6 bases). Trimming stripped 1 base from V and 2 bases from J, with 10 bases between. The CDR3 length is 15 residues. CDR1 SGHNT and CDR2 YENEEA come from the germline V gene.

The chain couples TRBV9 to TRBJ2-7; D is unresolved. The CDR3 totals 13 residues. V was shortened by 0 bases and J by 7 bases, with 11 bases between the two germline ends. The germline V gene encodes CDR1 SGDLS and CDR2 YYNGEE. CDR3 loop: CASSVGYSSEQYF. CDR3 in DNA: TGTGCCAGCAGCGTAGGCTACTCCTCAGAGCAGTACTTC.

The chain links TRBV28 to TRBJ2-7; D unclear. The germline V gene encodes CDR1 MDHEN and CDR2 SYDVKM. This CDR3 spans 13 amino acids. The V end lost 6 bases, the J end lost 1 base, and 10 bases lay between the germline ends. The CDR3 loop is CASSPHPSYEQYF. In nucleotides, the CDR3 is TGTGCCAGCAGCCCGCACCCGTCCTACGAGCAGTACTTC.

The sample holds a few counts of this clone. The chain couples TRBV4-3 to TRBJ2-3, with a possible D match to TRBD2 (6 bases). Germline assignment: CDR1 LGHNA and CDR2 YSLEER. CDR3 length equals 13 residues. Trimming took 4 bases from V and 5 from J, leaving 10 bases between them. CDR3 loop: CASSPRRVDTQYF. DNA for the CDR3: TGCGCCAGCAGCCCTCGGAGGGTAGATACGCAGTATTTT.

The rearrangement uses TRBV7-2 and TRBJ2-7; TRBD2 matches 12 bases. The CDR3 runs to 18 residues. Germline assignment: CDR1 SGHTA and CDR2 FQGNSA. V was clipped by 5 bases and J by 0 bases; unmatched bases: 11. CDR3 coding DNA: TGTGCCAGCAGCCTACGGACTAGCGGGACTTTAAGCTCCTACGAGCAGTACTTC. Translated: CASSLRTSGTLSSYEQYF.

The chain recombines TRBV5-1 with TRBJ1-1, with 8 bases fitting TRBD1. Germline V gene data show CDR1 as SGHRS and CDR2 as YFSETQ. The junction had 1 base not matched to a gene; V was cut back by 2 bases and J by 1 base. This CDR3 is 14 amino acids long. CDR3 loop: CASSFDRGNTEAFF. The CDR3 DNA reads TGCGCCAGCAGCTTCGACAGGGGGAACACTGAAGCTTTCTTT.

Worth noting for this clone: Other nucleotide sequences from this sample produce the same CDR3. The rearrangement joins TRBV7-2 to TRBJ2-3, with D unclear. The germline gives CDR1 SGHTA, CDR2 FQGNSA. This CDR3 has 14 amino acids. Trimming left V 1 base short and J 2 bases short, with 7 bases between. The CDR3 nucleotides read TGTGCCAGCAGCTTAGTGGGGTACACAGATACGCAGTATTTT. This sequence encodes CASSLVGYTDTQYF.

The chain links TRBV7-3 to TRBJ2-5; TRBD1 aligns across 7 bases. Unmatched junction bases numbered 7, after V lost 5 bases and J lost 4 bases. The germline gives CDR1 SGHTA, CDR2 FQGTGA. CDR3 size: 14 residues. The CDR3 region has the DNA TGTGCCAGCAGCCCCCGACAGGGTAGAGAGACCCAGTACTTC. Its protein product is CASSPRQGRETQYF.

The chain has TRBV19 and TRBJ2-2; 9 positions agree with TRBD1. The CDR3 sequence is 15 residues long. Germline V gives CDR1 LNHDA, CDR2 SQIVND (reference sequence). V dropped 6 bases and J dropped 6; count of bases not matched to a gene: 8. In DNA, the CDR3 is TGTGCCAGTAGGCCCGGGACAGGGATGGCCGGGGAGCTGTTTTTT. This sequence encodes CASRPGTGMAGELFF.

The chain is built from TRBV10-2 and TRBJ1-1; D gene unclear. The CDR3 sequence is 14 residues long. Germline V gene lookup returns CDR1 WSHSY and CDR2 SAAADI. V lost 6 bases, J lost 0 bases, and 11 bases lay in between. DNA of the CDR3: TGCGCCAGCAGGGCAGCATTAATGAACACTGAAGCTTTCTTT. This encodes CASRAALMNTEAFF.

The chain is built from TRBV11-2 and TRBJ1-2, with a tentative D call TRBD1 (5 bases). The CDR3 extends over 14 amino acids. The V gene lost 1 base and the J gene lost 4 bases, with 10 bases spanning the gap. CDR1 SGHAT and CDR2 FQNNGV come from the germline V gene. CDR3 in amino acids: CASSLVDTSYGYTF. In DNA form, the CDR3 reads TGTGCCAGCAGCTTAGTGGACACCAGCTATGGCTACACCTTC.

This clone has only a few counts. The chain carries TRBV7-9 and TRBJ2-7; maybe TRBD1 (6 bases). Germline assignment: CDR1 SEHNR and CDR2 FQNEAQ (reference sequence). With 5 bases removed from V and 3 bases from J, the gap between germline ends came to 8 bases. This CDR3 is 12 amino acids long. In DNA form, the CDR3 reads TGTGCCAGCAGCGGGGGCCTCTACGAGCAGTACTTC. Residues: CASSGGLYEQYF.

The gene calls are TRBV7-9 and TRBJ2-7; D unresolved. This CDR3 comprises 15 residues. The ends were cut back, 5 bases at V and 3 bases at J, with 17 bases in the middle. Germline V gives CDR1 SEHNR, CDR2 FQNEAQ (reference sequence). This chain's CDR3 is CASSNDRSRYYEQYF. The DNA for the CDR3 is TGTGCCAGCAGCAACGACCGAAGCCGTTACTACGAGCAGTACTTC.

A few counts support this clone. The V and J genes are TRBV5-1 and TRBJ2-6; 8 bases are shared with TRBD2. Per the germline V gene, CDR1 is SGHRS and CDR2 is YFSETQ. J was trimmed by 0 bases and V by 4 bases; bases with no gene match: 15. The CDR3 totals 20 residues. The CDR3 nucleotides are TGCGCCAGCAGCCCCGGGAGGGGAGGAAACTTCGCCTCTGGGGCCAACGTCCTGACTTTC. Residues: CASSPGRGGNFASGANVLTF. Variable domain in full (rest from reference TRBV5-1 and TRBJ2-6): KAGVTQTPRYLIKTRGQQVTLSCSPISGHRSVSWYQQTPGQGLQFLFEYFSETQRNKGNFPGRFSGRQFSNSRSEMNVSTLELGDSALYLCASSPGRGGNFASGANVLTFGAGSRLTVL.

In this sample, this clone turned up once. The rearrangement uses TRBV28 and TRBJ1-4, with D possibly TRBD1 on 6 matching bases. V lost 11 bases and J lost 3, with 10 bases in between. This CDR3 is built from 12 residues. Germline V gene lookup returns CDR1 MDHEN and CDR2 SYDVKM. The CDR3 coding sequence is TGTGCCGCGACAGGCCCTAATGAAAAACTGTTTTTT. Its translation: CAATGPNEKLFF.

There are a few counts of this clone. The rearrangement joins TRBV28 to TRBJ2-3; 13 bases line up with TRBD2. J gave up 4 bases and V 1 base, and 11 bases lay outside the gene matches. The germline gives CDR1 MDHEN, CDR2 SYDVKM. The CDR3 is 19 amino acids. DNA for the CDR3: TGTGCCAGCAGTTTATTAGGACTAGCGGGAGCAACGGGGGCAGATACGCAGTATTTT. Amino acid sequence: CASSLLGLAGATGADTQYF. Full variable domain (rest looked up from reference TRBV28 and TRBJ2-3): DVKVTQSSRYLVKRTGEKVFLECVQDMDHENMFWYRQDPGLGLRLIYFSYDVKMKEKGDIPEGYSVSREKKERFSLILESASTNQTSMYLCASSLLGLAGATGADTQYFGPGTRLTVL.

This clone has more than one count but fewer than ten. V gene TRBV28 combines with J gene TRBJ2-7, with D possibly matching TRBD2 (6 bases). The V end lost 5 bases, the J end lost 2 bases, and 16 bases lay between the germline ends. The length of the CDR3 is 15 residues. Germline loops: CDR1 MDHEN, CDR2 SYDVKM. The CDR3 loop reads CASSLRLGETYEQYF. The CDR3 DNA reads as TGTGCCAGCAGTCTTCGACTAGGGGAAACCTACGAGCAGTACTTC.

The rearrangement links TRBV4-2 to TRBJ2-2; 10 bases are a match to TRBD1. After removal of 1 base from V and 7 bases from J, the junction contained 12 bases not matched to a gene. In germline, CDR1 is LGHNA, CDR2 YNFKEQ. The CDR3 is made up of 18 amino acids. The CDR3 loop reads CASSQGRMTGGAGGELFF. The CDR3 DNA reads as TGTGCCAGCAGCCAAGGAAGGATGACAGGGGGCGCGGGCGGGGAGCTGTTTTTT.

This chain links TRBV2 with TRBJ2-5; a possible D gene is TRBD1 (5 bases). Between the trimmed V and J ends, which lost 5 bases and 6 bases, there was a span of 10 bases. CDR3 length: 12 amino acids. Per the germline V gene, CDR1 is SNHLY and CDR2 is FYNNEI. CDR3 DNA sequence: TGTGCCAGCAGTTTTTGGGGCCAGACCCAGTACTTC. Protein sequence: CASSFWGQTQYF.